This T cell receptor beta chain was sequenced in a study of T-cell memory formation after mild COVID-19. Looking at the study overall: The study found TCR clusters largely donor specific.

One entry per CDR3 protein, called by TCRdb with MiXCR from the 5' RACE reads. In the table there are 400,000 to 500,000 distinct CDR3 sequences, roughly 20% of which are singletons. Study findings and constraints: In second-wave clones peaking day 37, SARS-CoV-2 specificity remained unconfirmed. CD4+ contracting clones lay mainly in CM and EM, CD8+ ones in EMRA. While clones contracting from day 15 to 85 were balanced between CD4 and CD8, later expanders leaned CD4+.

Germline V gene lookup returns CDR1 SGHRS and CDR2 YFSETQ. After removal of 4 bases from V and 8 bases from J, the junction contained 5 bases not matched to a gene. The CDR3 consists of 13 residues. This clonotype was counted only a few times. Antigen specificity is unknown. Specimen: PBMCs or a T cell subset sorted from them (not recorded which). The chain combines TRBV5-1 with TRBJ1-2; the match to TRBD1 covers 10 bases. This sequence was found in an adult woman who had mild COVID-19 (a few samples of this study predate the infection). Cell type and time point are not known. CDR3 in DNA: TGCGCCAGCAGCAGACAGGGGGCGGAGGGCTACACCTTC. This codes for CASSRQGAEGYTF. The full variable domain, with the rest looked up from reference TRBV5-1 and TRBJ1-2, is KAGVTQTPRYLIKTRGQQVTLSCSPISGHRSVSWYQQTPGQGLQFLFEYFSETQRNKGNFPGRFSGRQFSNSRSEMNVSTLELGDSALYLCASSRQGAEGYTFGSGTRLTVV.